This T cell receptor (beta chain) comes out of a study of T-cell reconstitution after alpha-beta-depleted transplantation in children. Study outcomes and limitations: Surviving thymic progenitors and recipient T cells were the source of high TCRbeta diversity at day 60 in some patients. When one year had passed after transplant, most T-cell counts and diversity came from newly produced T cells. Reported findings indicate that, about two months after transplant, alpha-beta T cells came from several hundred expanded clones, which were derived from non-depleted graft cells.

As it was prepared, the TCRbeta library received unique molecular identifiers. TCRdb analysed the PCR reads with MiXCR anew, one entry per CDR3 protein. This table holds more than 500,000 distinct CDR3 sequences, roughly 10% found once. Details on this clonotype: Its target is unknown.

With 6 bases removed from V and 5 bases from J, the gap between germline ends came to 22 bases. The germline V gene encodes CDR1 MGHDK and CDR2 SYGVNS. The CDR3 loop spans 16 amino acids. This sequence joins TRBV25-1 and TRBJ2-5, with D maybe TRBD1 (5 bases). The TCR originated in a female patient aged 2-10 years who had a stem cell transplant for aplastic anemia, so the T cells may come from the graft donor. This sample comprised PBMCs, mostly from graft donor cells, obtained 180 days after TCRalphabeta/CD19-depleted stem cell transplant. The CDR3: CASSETGRRQMETQYF. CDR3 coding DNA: TGTGCCAGCAGCGAGACCGGACGGCGACAGATGGAGACCCAGTACTTC.